The 17 T cell receptor beta chains below come from one sample, sequenced in a study of OX40 agonist ivuxolimab in advanced cancers. Using immunoSEQ multiplex PCR, the repertoire was profiled, and TCRdb retains in-frame clones only, with some absent. The sample carries 75,000 to 95,000 clones, around 92% recorded once. Material: CD4+ or CD8+ T cells sorted from blood, obtained in a trial of the OX40 agonist ivuxolimab. The source is an adult with an advanced solid tumor such as melanoma, head and neck, liver or kidney cancer.

To note about this clone: An end of the junction does not agree with germline; a read error may underlie this. This rearrangement joins TRBV13 to TRBJ1-1, with D perhaps matching TRBD1 (6 bases). Germline-derived CDR1 and CDR2 are PRHDT and FYEKMQ (reference sequence). The CDR3 totals 13 residues. The CDR3 bases are TGTGCCAGCAGCTTTAGGGGGAACGCTGAAGCTTTCTTT. It encodes CASSFRGNAEAFF. The variable domain in full, completed from reference TRBV13 and TRBJ1-1, reads AAGVIQSPRHLIKEKRETATLKCYPIPRHDTVYWYQQGPGQDPQFLISFYEKMQSDKGSIPDRFSAQQFSDYHSELNMSSLELGDSALYFCASSFRGNAEAFFGQGTRLTVV.

V and J are TRBV19 and TRBJ2-1, with a tentative D call TRBD2 (5 bases). Looked up from germline, CDR1 is LNHDA and CDR2 is SQIVND (reference sequence). V was cut by 5 bases and J by 7 bases, with 18 bases left in between. The length of the CDR3 is 15 residues. CDR3 loop: CASSGREELWNEQFF. The CDR3 DNA is TGTGCCAGTAGTGGTCGGGAAGAGTTGTGGAATGAGCAGTTCTTC.

The CDR3 spells CASSPGSGELFF. DNA of the CDR3: TGTGCCAGCAGCCCAGGGTCCGGGGAGCTGTTTTTT. The chain is built from TRBV7-6 and TRBJ2-2; D might be TRBD1 (5 bases). The CDR3 runs 12 residues. Per the germline V gene, CDR1 is SGHVS and CDR2 is FNYEAQ. V was clipped by 5 bases and J by 6 bases, with 7 bases between them.

The rearrangement joins TRBV5-1 to TRBJ1-6; 7 nucleotides line up with TRBD1. With V trimmed by 1 base and J by 7 bases, 5 bases remained unmatched. Per the germline V gene, CDR1 is SGHRS and CDR2 is YFSETQ. CDR3 length: 15 amino acids. The CDR3 sequence: CASSLIQGENSPLHF. The CDR3 nucleotides read TGCGCCAGCAGCTTGATTCAGGGGGAGAATTCACCCCTCCACTTT. The full variable domain, with the rest looked up from reference TRBV5-1 and TRBJ1-6, is KAGVTQTPRYLIKTRGQQVTLSCSPISGHRSVSWYQQTPGQGLQFLFEYFSETQRNKGNFPGRFSGRQFSNSRSEMNVSTLELGDSALYLCASSLIQGENSPLHFGNGTRLTVT.

This chain links TRBV9 with TRBJ1-2, with TRBD1 matching over 7 bases. The CDR3 consists of 14 residues. Trimming cost V 4 bases and J 13 bases; bases outside gene matches: 16. The germline CDR1 and CDR2 sequences are SGDLS and YYNGEE. Here the CDR3 DNA reads TGTGCCAGCAGCCCAGATGGGACAGCCCCTTTATGCACCTTC. It codes for CASSPDGTAPLCTF. The full variable domain, completed using reference TRBV9 and TRBJ1-2, is DSGVTQTPKHLITATGQRVTLRCSPRSGDLSVYWYQQSLDQGLQFLIQYYNGEERAKGNILERFSAQQFPDLHSELNLSSLELGDSALYFCASSPDGTAPLCTFGSGTRLTVV.

This clone occurred once. The chain uses TRBV19 and TRBJ2-2; D gene uncertain. The CDR3 has 12 amino acids. Germline CDR1 LNHDA, CDR2 SQIVND (reference sequence). V lost 1 base, J lost 6 bases, and 3 bases lay in between. The CDR3 DNA reads TGTGCCAGTAGTATAGGGTCCGGGGAGCTGTTTTTT. Translated: CASSIGSGELFF.

The rearrangement joins TRBV21-1 to TRBJ2-7; the D call in the table, TRBD1, was not verified against the DNA. TRBV21-1 is a listed pseudogene. This CDR3 has 14 residues. For the CDR3, the DNA is TGTGCCAGCACCACCCCGGGACAGGGCTACGAGCAGTACTTC. Encoded protein: CASTTPGQGYEQYF.

CDR3 in amino acids: CASRGTGTGTEAFF. CDR3 sequence (DNA): TGTGCCAGCAGAGGGACCGGGACAGGGACTGAAGCTTTCTTT. The chain has TRBV6-4 and TRBJ1-1; the match to TRBD1 covers 9 bases. The CDR3 consists of 14 residues. CDR1 and CDR2 (germline): MRHNA, SNTAGT. Germline trimming cut 6 bases from V and 5 bases from J; bases unmatched to any gene: 7.

V usage is TRBV6-5 and J usage is TRBJ1-2, with no clear D. V was pared by 2 bases and J by 6 bases, with 10 bases between. CDR1 is MNHEY, CDR2 SVGAGI, per germline. This CDR3 region has 13 residues. CDR3 loop: CASSYAPWDGYTF. CDR3 coding DNA: TGTGCCAGCAGTTACGCTCCGTGGGATGGCTACACCTTC.

The chain links TRBV11-2 to TRBJ1-3, with D unclear. Germline values: CDR1 SGHAT, CDR2 FQNNGV. V was cut by 5 bases and J by 0 bases, with 14 bases left in between. The CDR3 runs to 16 residues. The DNA of the CDR3 is TGTGCCAGCAGCCCCTGGACTGAAGACTCTGGAAACACCATATATTTT. It specifies CASSPWTEDSGNTIYF. Full variable domain (outside the CDR3, taken from reference TRBV11-2 and TRBJ1-3): EAGVAQSPRYKIIEKRQSVAFWCNPISGHATLYWYQQILGQGPKLLIQFQNNGVVDDSQLPKDRFSAERLKGVDSTLKIQPAKLEDSAVYLCASSPWTEDSGNTIYFGEGSWLTVV.

The V call is TRBV19, the J call TRBJ2-2; 10 bases match TRBD2. J gave up 7 bases and V 0 bases, and 11 bases lay outside the gene matches. The CDR3 spans 18 residues. Germline lookup yields CDR1 LNHDA and CDR2 SQIVND (reference sequence). This CDR3 reads CASSIDRLAGEESGELFF. CDR3 in DNA: TGTGCCAGTAGTATAGATCGCCTAGCGGGGGAGGAGAGCGGGGAGCTGTTTTTT.

This rearrangement joins TRBV7-9 to TRBJ1-4; D is possibly TRBD1 (6 bases). Germline V gene data show CDR1 as SEHNR and CDR2 as FQNEAQ (reference sequence). Trimming took 5 bases from V and 5 from J, leaving 18 bases between them. The CDR3 totals 16 residues. In nucleotides, the CDR3 is TGTGCCAGCAGCCCGCCTGGACAGAGAGGGAATGAAAAACTGTTTTTT. Its translation is CASSPPGQRGNEKLFF.

The chain joins TRBV9 to TRBJ2-2; no clear D gene. The CDR3 is 12 residues long. V dropped 4 bases and J dropped 4 bases, with 5 bases sitting between them. Germline V gene sequence: CDR1 SGDLS, CDR2 YYNGEE. CDR3 sequence: CASSPSTGELFF. CDR3 bases: TGTGCCAGCAGCCCTTCCACCGGGGAGCTGTTTTTT.

The CDR3 nucleotides are TGTGCCAGCAGCTTGGCCCAATCCGAGCAGTACTTC. Protein: CASSLAQSEQYF. The rearrangement links TRBV5-6 to TRBJ2-7; D gene unclear. Trimming pared 0 bases from V and 6 bases from J, leaving 7 bases between. Germline V gene sequence: CDR1 SGHDT, CDR2 YYEEEE. This CDR3 comprises 12 residues.

The chain carries TRBV19 and TRBJ2-7; 9 nucleotides line up with TRBD1. This CDR3 comprises 14 residues. Germline CDR1 is LNHDA and CDR2 is SQIVND (reference sequence). V was clipped by 7 bases and J by 2 bases; unmatched bases: 6. As DNA, the CDR3 is TGTGCCAGTAAGCCTGGACAGGGGACCTACGAGCAGTACTTC. Translated, it gives CASKPGQGTYEQYF.

The chain couples TRBV7-9 to TRBJ2-1; D remains ambiguous. This CDR3 comprises 13 residues. V was pared by 0 bases and J by 5 bases, with 5 bases between. Germline V gives CDR1 SEHNR, CDR2 FQNEAQ (reference sequence). CDR3 nucleotides: TGTGCCAGCAGCTTAGCTCTAGACAATGAGCAGTTCTTC. Encoded protein: CASSLALDNEQFF.

This chain links TRBV18 with TRBJ2-2; 9 nucleotides align to TRBD1. The CDR3 has 16 amino acids. V gave up 5 bases and J gave up 5 bases; unmatched junction bases: 9. In germline, CDR1 is KGHSH, CDR2 LQKENI. The CDR3 is CASSDPGQGWTGELFF. CDR3 sequence (DNA): TGTGCCAGCTCAGATCCGGGACAGGGTTGGACCGGGGAGCTGTTTTTT.